This passage covers 18 T cell receptor beta chains from one sample sequenced in a study of T cells in women clearing cervical HPV infection. TCRdb's copy holds only in-frame clones and misses some; the assay was immunoSEQ multiplex PCR. The specimen's table records around 39,000 clones. Sequenced: blood buffy coat. All receptors come from a woman between 18 and 75 years old with a cervical HPV16 infection that either progressed to CIN3+ or cleared (not recorded which).

On this clone itself: The read is 3 residues too short to cover the CDR3 end, so that end is filled in from the germline J gene. The chain carries TRBV19 and TRBJ1-2, with 7 positions matching TRBD1. Germline V gene data show CDR1 as LNHDA and CDR2 as SQIVND (reference sequence). The CDR3 runs to 14 residues. The CDR3 spells CASSWDRDSYDYTF. CDR3 DNA (partial): TGTGCCAGTAGCTGGGACAGAGATTCCTACGAC.

Note on this clone: The CDR3 end is not reached by the read, which stops 3 residues before it; the germline J gene fills it in. The chain joins TRBV24-1 to TRBJ1-2; TRBD1 matches at 9 bases. The CDR3 runs 14 residues. Germline CDR1 KGHDR, CDR2 SFDVKD. CDR3: CATSDPTGGRGYTF. CDR3 bases read: TGTGCCACCAGTGACCCGACAGGGGGTCGCGGC.

A remark on this clone: The read ends 3 residues shy of where the CDR3 ends; the end is completed using the germline J gene. The genes are TRBV7-2 and TRBJ2-7; TRBD2 agrees at 11 bases. Germline values: CDR1 SGHTA, CDR2 FQGNSA. Losses at the gene ends were 5 bases for V and 5 bases for J; bases not matched to a gene: 8. This CDR3 has 15 residues. The CDR3 here is CASSGSSGRPHEQYF. The DNA read from the CDR3 is TGTGCCAGCAGCGGGTCTAGCGGGAGGCCCCACGAG.

As regards this clone: From the germline J gene comes the end of the CDR3, since the read stops 3 residues before it. The V gene is TRBV6-2 or TRBV6-3, the J gene TRBJ1-2; the D is unclear. This CDR3 is built from 14 residues. Germline values: CDR1 MNHEY, CDR2 SVGEGT. CDR3 DNA (partial): TGTGCCAGCAGTTACTCTCCATCGGCGGAGGGC. It encodes CASSYSPSAEG. The entire CDR3 protein reads CASSYSPSAEGYTF.

Points on this clone: The read terminates 3 residues before the CDR3 end, so the remaining end is supplied by the germline J gene. The chain joins TRBV20-1 to TRBJ2-7; D might be TRBD1 or TRBD2, each matching 7 bases. V was clipped by 0 bases and J by 5 bases, with 14 bases between them. The CDR3 covers 14 residues. Germline loops: CDR1 DFQATT, CDR2 SNEGSKA (reference sequence). The CDR3 spells CSARDPGGGHEQYF. The CDR3 bases that were read are TGCAGTGCTAGAGATCCAGGGGGAGGGCACGAG.

Comments on this clone: The read falls 3 residues short of the CDR3 end, and the missing part is taken from the germline J gene. The V and J genes are TRBV5-4 and TRBJ2-1, with D perhaps TRBD1 (5 bases). Deletions cut 0 bases from V and 7 bases from J, with 11 bases between. This CDR3 is 14 amino acids long. Germline loops: CDR1 SGHNT, CDR2 YYREEE (reference sequence). The CDR3 loop reads CASSLAFQGNEQFF. The part of the CDR3 DNA that was read is TGTGCCAGCAGCTTGGCATTTCAGGGAAATGAG.

Worth noting for this clone: The CDR3 end falls 3 residues outside the read, so it is completed with the germline J gene. The chain links TRBV18 to TRBJ2-1, with a weak D call TRBD2 (5 bases). CDR1 and CDR2 from the germline V gene are KGHSH and LQKENI. This CDR3 is 15 amino acids long. V was clipped by 3 bases and J by 0 bases, with 9 bases between them. The CDR3 bases that were read are TGTGCCAGCTCACCCGGACTTAGCTCCTACAATGAG. Protein: CASSPGLSSYNE. The CDR3 as a whole reads CASSPGLSSYNEQFF.

As for this clone: The read ends 3 residues shy of where the CDR3 ends; the end is completed using the germline J gene. The chain employs TRBV28 and TRBJ2-1; 11 bases align to TRBD2. The V segment lost 6 bases and the J segment 2 bases; nucleotides outside the gene matches: 6. This CDR3 comprises 16 residues. Per germline, CDR1 MDHEN and CDR2 SYDVKM. CDR3 bases read: TGTGCCAGCAGACCGGGACTAGCGGCTACCTACAATGAG. It is translated as CASRPGLAATYNE. The whole CDR3 reads CASRPGLAATYNEQFF.

A word on this clone: Read coverage stops 3 residues before the CDR3 terminus; the germline J gene supplies the remainder. This rearrangement joins TRBV5-1 to TRBJ1-4; TRBD1 might be the D (5 bases). Per germline, CDR1 SGHRS and CDR2 YFSETQ. Trimming left V 4 bases short and J 6 bases short, with 16 bases between. The CDR3 extends over 15 amino acids. The CDR3 sequence: CASSPAGGSHEKLFF. CDR3 DNA, as far as it was read: TGCGCCAGCAGCCCGGCGGGGGGAAGCCATGAAAAA.

Comment on this clone: With the read ending 3 residues before the CDR3 end, the germline J gene is used to fill in that end. The sample contains more than one DNA sequence encoding this CDR3. J is TRBJ1-2 and V is TRBV2, with D perhaps TRBD1 (5 bases). V shed 5 bases and J shed 1 base, with 14 bases lying between them. The germline CDR1 and CDR2 sequences are SNHLY and FYNNEI. The CDR3 has 15 residues. This CDR3 reads CASSQATGGNYGYTF. The sequenced part of the CDR3 DNA is TGTGCCAGCAGTCAGGCTACAGGAGGTAACTATGGC. The full variable domain, in which reference TRBV2 and TRBJ1-2 provide the parts outside the CDR3, is EPEVTQTPSHQVTQMGQEVILRCVPISNHLYFYWYRQILGQKVEFLVSFYNNEISEKSEIFDDQFSVERPDGSNFTLKIRSTKLEDSAMYFCASSQATGGNYGYTFGSGTRLTVV.

The sequenced part of the CDR3 DNA is TGTGCCAGCAGCTTAGTAGGGGGTGCCTACGAG. Its translation is CASSLVGGAYE. The CDR3 in full is CASSLVGGAYEQYF. This chain links TRBV7-2 with TRBJ2-7; possibly TRBD1 for D (6 bases). The DNA ends 3 residues before the CDR3 does, and the rest of the CDR3 is filled in from the germline J gene. The V gene lost 1 base and the J gene lost 2 bases, with 9 bases spanning the gap. The CDR3 contains 14 residues. Germline CDR1 and CDR2: SGHTA and FQGNSA.

For this clone: The read stops 3 residues short of the end of the CDR3; the missing end is completed from the germline J gene. V is TRBV28 and J is TRBJ2-1, with 9 bases fitting TRBD1. CDR3 length: 14 amino acids. Trimming at V came to 6 bases and at J to 7 bases, leaving 7 bases not matched to a gene. The germline V gene has CDR1 MDHEN and CDR2 SYDVKM. CDR3: CASSPGTGLNEQFF. CDR3 DNA, as far as it was read: TGTGCCAGCAGCCCCGGGACAGGGCTGAATGAG.

For this clone: The read falls 3 residues short of the CDR3 end, and the missing part is taken from the germline J gene. The chain links TRBV11-2 to TRBJ1-2, with D unclear. Germline CDR1 and CDR2: SGHAT and FQNNGV. Trimming left V 5 bases short and J 3 bases short, with 13 bases between. This CDR3 is built from 14 residues. The CDR3 sequence: CASSPAEPYYGYTF. The CDR3 bases that were read are TGTGCCAGCAGCCCCGCGGAGCCGTACTATGGC.

In regard to this clone: The CDR3 end is not reached by the read, which stops 3 residues before it; the germline J gene fills it in. This chain connects TRBV20-1 to TRBJ1-5; possible D gene TRBD1, 5 bases. The germline V gene has CDR1 DFQATT and CDR2 SNEGSKA (reference sequence). The germline V and J ends were trimmed by 3 bases and 5 bases, with 11 bases remaining between them. This CDR3 comprises 13 residues. CDR3 region: CSASWGVDQPQHF. The sequenced part of the CDR3 DNA is TGCAGTGCTAGTTGGGGGGTAGATCAGCCC.

Concerning this clone itself: Read coverage stops 3 residues before the CDR3 terminus; the germline J gene supplies the remainder. This same CDR3 is encoded by further DNA sequences in the sample. The rearrangement joins TRBV29-1 to TRBJ1-2, with TRBD1 as a possible D gene (6 bases). Trimming took 8 bases from V and 5 from J, leaving 15 bases between them. CDR1 is SQVTM, CDR2 ANQGSEA, per germline. The CDR3 has 12 residues. The DNA read from the CDR3 is TGCAGCACTGGACAGACCCTATATGGC. This codes for CSTGQTLYG. The CDR3, in full, reads CSTGQTLYGYTF.

Comments on this clone: Sequencing ends 3 residues short of the CDR3 end; the germline J gene provides the rest. This chain links TRBV7-9 with TRBJ2-3; TRBD1 might be the D (5 bases). Between the trimmed V and J ends, which lost 7 bases and 8 bases, there was a span of 22 bases. The CDR3 is 15 amino acids. Germline V CDR1 and CDR2: SEHNR, FQNEAQ (reference sequence). CDR3 sequence reads: CASTPTGPGLGTQYF. The covered CDR3 bases are TGTGCCAGCACCCCGACGGGTCCAGGGCTGGGTACG.

As to this clone: The read stops 3 residues short of the end of the CDR3; the missing end is completed from the germline J gene. V and J are TRBV2 and TRBJ1-2; D gene ambiguous. CDR1 SNHLY and CDR2 FYNNEI come from the germline V gene. There are 13 residues in the CDR3. The V and J ends lost 3 bases and 0 bases respectively, with 5 bases between them. The CDR3 reads CASSDAANYGYTF. CDR3 DNA (partial): TGTGCCAGCAGTGATGCAGCTAACTATGGC.

About this clone itself: The read is 3 residues too short to cover the CDR3 end, so that end is filled in from the germline J gene. This chain joins TRBV28 and TRBJ2-1; TRBD1 might be the D (6 bases). Germline V gene lookup returns CDR1 MDHEN and CDR2 SYDVKM. The CDR3 loop spans 16 amino acids. Trimming stripped 5 bases from V and 2 bases from J, with 16 bases between. The CDR3 here is CASSLQGLDTYNEQFF. The covered CDR3 bases are TGTGCCAGCAGTCTTCAGGGGCTAGATACCTACAATGAG.